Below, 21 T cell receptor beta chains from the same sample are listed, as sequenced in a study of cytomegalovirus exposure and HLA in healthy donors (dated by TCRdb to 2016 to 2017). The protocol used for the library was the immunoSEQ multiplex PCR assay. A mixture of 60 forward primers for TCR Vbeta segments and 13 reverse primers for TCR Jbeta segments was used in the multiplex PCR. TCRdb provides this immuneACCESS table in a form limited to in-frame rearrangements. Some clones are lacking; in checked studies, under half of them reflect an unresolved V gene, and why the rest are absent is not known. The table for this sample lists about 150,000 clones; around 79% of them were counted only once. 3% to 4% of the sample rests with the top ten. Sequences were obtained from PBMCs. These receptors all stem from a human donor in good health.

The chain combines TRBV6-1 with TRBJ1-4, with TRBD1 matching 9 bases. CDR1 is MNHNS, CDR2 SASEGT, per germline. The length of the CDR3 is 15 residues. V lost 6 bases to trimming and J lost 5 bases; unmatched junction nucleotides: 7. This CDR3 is CASSSWDRVNEKLFF. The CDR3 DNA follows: TGTGCCAGCAGCTCCTGGGACAGGGTAAATGAAAAACTGTTTTTT.

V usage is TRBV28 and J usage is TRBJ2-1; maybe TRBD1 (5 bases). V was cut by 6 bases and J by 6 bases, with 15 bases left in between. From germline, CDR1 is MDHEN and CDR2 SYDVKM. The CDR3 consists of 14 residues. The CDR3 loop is CASRPPGAPNEQFF. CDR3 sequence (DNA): TGTGCCAGCAGACCGCCTGGGGCCCCCAATGAGCAGTTCTTC.

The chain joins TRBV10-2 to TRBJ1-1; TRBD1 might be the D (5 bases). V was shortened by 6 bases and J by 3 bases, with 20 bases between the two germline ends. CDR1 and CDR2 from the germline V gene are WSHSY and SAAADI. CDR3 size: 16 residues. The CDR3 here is CASREGKVTVHTEAFF. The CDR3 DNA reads TGCGCCAGCAGAGAAGGTAAAGTGACAGTTCACACTGAAGCTTTCTTT.

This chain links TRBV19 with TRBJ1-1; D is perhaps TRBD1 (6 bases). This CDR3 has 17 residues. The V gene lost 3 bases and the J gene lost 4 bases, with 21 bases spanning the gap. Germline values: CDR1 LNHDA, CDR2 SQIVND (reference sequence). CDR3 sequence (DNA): TGTGCCAGTAGTATTAGCTATAGGGTGGTCAGGGGCACTGAAGCTTTCTTT. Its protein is CASSISYRVVRGTEAFF.

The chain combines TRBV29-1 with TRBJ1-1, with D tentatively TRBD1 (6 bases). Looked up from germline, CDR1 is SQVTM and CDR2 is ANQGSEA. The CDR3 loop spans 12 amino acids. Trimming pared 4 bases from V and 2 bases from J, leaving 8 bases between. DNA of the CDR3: TGCAGCGTTGCGGACAGTAACACTGAAGCTTTCTTT. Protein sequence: CSVADSNTEAFF.

The CDR3 loop is CASSLEPRLGHGYTF. The CDR3 nucleotides read TGTGCCAGCAGCTTAGAACCGCGCCTGGGCCATGGCTACACCTTC. V gene TRBV11-2 combines with J gene TRBJ1-2, with D unclear. The length of the CDR3 is 15 residues. Germline V gene lookup returns CDR1 SGHAT and CDR2 FQNNGV. V shed 0 bases and J shed 6 bases, with 14 bases lying between them.

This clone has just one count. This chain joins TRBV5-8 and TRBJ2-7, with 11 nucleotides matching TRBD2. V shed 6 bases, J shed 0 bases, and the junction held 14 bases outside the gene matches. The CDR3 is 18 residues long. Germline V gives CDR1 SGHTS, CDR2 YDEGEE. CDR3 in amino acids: CASIQPGLAARSSYEQYF. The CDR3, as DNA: TGTGCCAGCATCCAACCGGGACTAGCGGCGAGAAGCTCCTACGAGCAGTACTTC.

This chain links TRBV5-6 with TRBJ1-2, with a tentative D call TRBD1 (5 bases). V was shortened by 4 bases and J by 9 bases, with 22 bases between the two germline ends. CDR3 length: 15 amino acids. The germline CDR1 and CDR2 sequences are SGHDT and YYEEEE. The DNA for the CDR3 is TGTGCCAGCAGCCCAGGACGTATGGGGCGCAATAGCTACACCTTC. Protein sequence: CASSPGRMGRNSYTF. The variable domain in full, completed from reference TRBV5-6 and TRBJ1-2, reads DAGVTQSPTHLIKTRGQQVTLRCSPKSGHDTVSWYQQALGQGPQFIFQYYEEEERQRGNFPDRFSGHQFPNYSSELNVNALLLGDSALYLCASSPGRMGRNSYTFGSGTRLTVV.

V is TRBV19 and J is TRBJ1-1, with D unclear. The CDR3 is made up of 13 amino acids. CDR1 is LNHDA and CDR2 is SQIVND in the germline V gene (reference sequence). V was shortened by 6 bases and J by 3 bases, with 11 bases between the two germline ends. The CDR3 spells CASSTTSDTEAFF. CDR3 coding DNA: TGTGCCAGTAGCACGACATCGGACACTGAAGCTTTCTTT.

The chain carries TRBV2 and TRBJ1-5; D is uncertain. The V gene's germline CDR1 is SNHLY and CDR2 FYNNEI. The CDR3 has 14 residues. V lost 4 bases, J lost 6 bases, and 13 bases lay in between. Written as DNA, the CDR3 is TGTGCCAGCAGTGCAACGGGGTTCAGTCAGCCCCAGCATTTT. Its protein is CASSATGFSQPQHF.

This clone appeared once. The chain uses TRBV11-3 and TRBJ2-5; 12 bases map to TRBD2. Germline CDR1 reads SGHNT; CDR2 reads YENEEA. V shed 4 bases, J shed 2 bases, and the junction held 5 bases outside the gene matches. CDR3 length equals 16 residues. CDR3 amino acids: CASSSGTSGRQETQYF. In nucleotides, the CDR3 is TGTGCCAGCAGCTCCGGGACTAGCGGGCGGCAAGAGACCCAGTACTTC.

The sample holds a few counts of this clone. The CDR3 loop is CSAPRDNEQFF. The CDR3 region has the DNA TGCAGTGCTCCGAGAGACAATGAGCAGTTCTTC. The chain has TRBV20-1 and TRBJ2-1; D unclear. CDR3 size: 11 residues. CDR1 and CDR2 from the germline V gene are DFQATT and SNEGSKA (reference sequence). The V gene lost 5 bases and the J gene lost 5 bases, with 7 bases spanning the gap.

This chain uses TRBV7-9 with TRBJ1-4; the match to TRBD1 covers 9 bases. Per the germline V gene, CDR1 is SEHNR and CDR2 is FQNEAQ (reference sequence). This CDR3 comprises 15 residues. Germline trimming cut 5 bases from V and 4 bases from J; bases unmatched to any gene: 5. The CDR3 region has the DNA TGTGCCAGCAGCCCGGGGACAGGGAATAATGAAAAACTGTTTTTT. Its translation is CASSPGTGNNEKLFF.

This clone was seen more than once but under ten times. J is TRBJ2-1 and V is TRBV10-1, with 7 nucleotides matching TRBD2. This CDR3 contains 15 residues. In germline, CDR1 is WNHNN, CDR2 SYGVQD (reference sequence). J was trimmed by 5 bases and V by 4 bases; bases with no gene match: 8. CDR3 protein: CASSVWGGPNNEQFF. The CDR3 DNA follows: TGCGCCAGCAGTGTATGGGGGGGTCCCAACAATGAGCAGTTCTTC.

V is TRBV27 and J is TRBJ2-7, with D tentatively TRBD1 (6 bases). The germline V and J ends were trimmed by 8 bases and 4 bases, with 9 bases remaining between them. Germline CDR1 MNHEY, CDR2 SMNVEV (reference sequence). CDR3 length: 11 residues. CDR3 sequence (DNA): TGTGCCAGCGGGGGCATTTACGAGCAGTACTTC. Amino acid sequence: CASGGIYEQYF.

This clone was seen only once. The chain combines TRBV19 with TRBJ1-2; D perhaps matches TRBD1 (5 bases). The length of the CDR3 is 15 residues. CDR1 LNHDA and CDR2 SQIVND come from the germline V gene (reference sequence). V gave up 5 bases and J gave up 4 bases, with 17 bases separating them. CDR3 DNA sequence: TGTGCCAGTAGTCCAGGAGGACTCGGGGGCTATGGCTACACCTTC. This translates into CASSPGGLGGYGYTF.

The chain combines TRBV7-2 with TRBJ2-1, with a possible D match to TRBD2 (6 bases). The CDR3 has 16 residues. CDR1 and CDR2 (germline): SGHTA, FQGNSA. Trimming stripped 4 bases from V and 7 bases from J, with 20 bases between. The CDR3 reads CASSSRTNSGRNEQFF. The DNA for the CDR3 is TGTGCCAGCAGCTCCAGGACTAACTCCGGACGGAATGAGCAGTTCTTC.

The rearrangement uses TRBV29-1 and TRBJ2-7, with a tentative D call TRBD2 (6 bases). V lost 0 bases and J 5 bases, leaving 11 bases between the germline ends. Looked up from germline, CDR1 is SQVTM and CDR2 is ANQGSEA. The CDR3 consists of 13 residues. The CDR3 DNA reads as TGCAGCGTTGAAGATGGAGGGTCTGACGAGCAGTACTTC. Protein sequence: CSVEDGGSDEQYF.

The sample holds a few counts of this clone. In nucleotides, the CDR3 is TGTGCCAGCAGGCCCGACACCAGCTATAATTCACCCCTCCACTTT. Its translation is CASRPDTSYNSPLHF. The chain employs TRBV6-4 and TRBJ1-6; no definite D call. Germline CDR1 and CDR2: MRHNA and SNTAGT. CDR3 length equals 15 residues. V lost 6 bases to trimming and J lost 3 bases, with 12 bases between them.

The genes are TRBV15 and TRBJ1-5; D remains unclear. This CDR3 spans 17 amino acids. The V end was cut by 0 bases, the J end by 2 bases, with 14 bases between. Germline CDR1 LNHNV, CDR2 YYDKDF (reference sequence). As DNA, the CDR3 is TGTGCCACCAGCAGAGACTTGCTCGGACTTGGCAATCAGCCCCAGCATTTT. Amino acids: CATSRDLLGLGNQPQHF.

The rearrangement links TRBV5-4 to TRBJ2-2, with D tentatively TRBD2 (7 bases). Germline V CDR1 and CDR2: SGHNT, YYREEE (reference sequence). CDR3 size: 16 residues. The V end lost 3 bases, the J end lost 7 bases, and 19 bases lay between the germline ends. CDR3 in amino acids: CASSYYGGGPVGELFF. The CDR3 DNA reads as TGTGCCAGCAGCTACTATGGGGGGGGCCCGGTCGGGGAGCTGTTTTTT. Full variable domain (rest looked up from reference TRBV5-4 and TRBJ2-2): ETGVTQSPTHLIKTRGQQVTLRCSSQSGHNTVSWYQQALGQGPQFIFQYYREEENGRGNFPPRFSGLQFPNYSSELNVNALELDDSALYLCASSYYGGGPVGELFFGEGSRLTVL.